A selection of T cell receptor beta chains follows, all from one sample in a study of blood T cell repertoires in COVID-19. Method: immunoSEQ multiplex PCR; TCRdb's copy keeps in-frame clones and lacks some. The sample yields roughly 200,000 clones, roughly 84% seen once. The sequenced sample was peripheral blood. All receptors come from a man between 35 and 55 years old with acute or convalescent COVID-19. The CDR3 runs from the conserved cysteine through the conserved F or W. Each record gives: V gene, D gene, clone size, CDR3 length, J gene, CDR3 protein, CDR3 DNA. A D gene is named only where the DNA matches it firmly. Size tells how often a clone was seen (once, few, many) or the class of an expanded clone, and some rows leave it out.

V gene: TRBV19
D gene: TRBD1
clone size: -
CDR3 length: 15
J gene: TRBJ2-3
CDR3 protein: CASSMTGVEADTQYF
CDR3 DNA: TGTGCCAGTAGTATGACAGGGGTCGAGGCAGATACGCAGTATTTT

V gene: TRBV28
D gene: TRBD1
clone size: -
CDR3 length: 15
J gene: TRBJ1-5
CDR3 protein: CASSSGTVYNQPQHF
CDR3 DNA: TGTGCCAGCAGTTCCGGGACAGTGTACAATCAGCCCCAGCATTTT

V gene: TRBV4-2
D gene: -
clone size: few
CDR3 length: 14
J gene: TRBJ1-1
CDR3 protein: CASSQDHRTYEAFF
CDR3 DNA: TGTGCCAGCAGCCAAGATCACCGGACATATGAAGCTTTCTTT

V gene: TRBV7-6
D gene: TRBD1
clone size: few
CDR3 length: 16
J gene: TRBJ2-1
CDR3 protein: CASSLAGTGDNNEQFF
CDR3 DNA: TGTGCCAGCAGCTTGGCAGGAACAGGGGATAATAATGAGCAGTTCTTC

V gene: TRBV19
D gene: TRBD1
clone size: -
CDR3 length: 15
J gene: TRBJ2-3
CDR3 protein: CASSTGTGALWAQYF
CDR3 DNA: TGTGCCAGTAGTACTGGGACAGGTGCCCTTTGGGCGCAGTATTTT

V gene: TRBV6-6
D gene: TRBD1
clone size: -
CDR3 length: 15
J gene: TRBJ1-2
CDR3 protein: CASRIIPGQDYGYTF
CDR3 DNA: TGTGCCAGCAGGATTATACCGGGACAGGACTATGGCTACACCTTC

V gene: TRBV15
D gene: -
clone size: -
CDR3 length: 15
J gene: TRBJ1-2
CDR3 protein: CATSRDPEANYGYTF
CDR3 DNA: TGTGCCACCAGCAGAGACCCAGAAGCTAACTATGGCTACACCTTC

V gene: TRBV14
D gene: -
clone size: -
CDR3 length: 14
J gene: TRBJ1-1
CDR3 protein: CASSPQGIRTEAFF
CDR3 DNA: TGTGCCAGCAGCCCTCAGGGGATTAGGACTGAAGCTTTCTTT

V gene: TRBV11-2
D gene: TRBD1
clone size: -
CDR3 length: 12
J gene: TRBJ1-1
CDR3 protein: CASRTGGTEAFF
CDR3 DNA: TGTGCCAGCAGGACAGGGGGCACTGAAGCTTTCTTT

V gene: TRBV6-2/TRBV6-3
D gene: -
clone size: -
CDR3 length: 13
J gene: TRBJ2-7
CDR3 protein: CASSQRVTYEQYF
CDR3 DNA: TGTGCCAGCAGCCAGCGGGTCACCTACGAGCAGTACTTC

V gene: TRBV7-2
D gene: -
clone size: -
CDR3 length: 13
J gene: TRBJ1-1
CDR3 protein: CASSSFGGNEAFF
CDR3 DNA: TGTGCCAGCAGCTCGTTCGGGGGGAATGAAGCTTTCTTT

V gene: TRBV30
D gene: TRBD2
clone size: -
CDR3 length: 15
J gene: TRBJ2-3
CDR3 protein: CAWSVLAGRTDTQYF
CDR3 DNA: TGTGCCTGGAGTGTACTAGCGGGACGCACAGATACGCAGTATTTT

V gene: TRBV27
D gene: -
clone size: -
CDR3 length: 14
J gene: TRBJ2-3
CDR3 protein: CASSFRASTDTQYF
CDR3 DNA: TGTGCCAGCAGTTTCCGAGCTAGCACAGATACGCAGTATTTT

V gene: TRBV28
D gene: -
clone size: few
CDR3 length: 16
J gene: TRBJ1-1
CDR3 protein: CASSPNFIAANTEAFF
CDR3 DNA: TGTGCCAGCAGTCCCAACTTCATAGCAGCGAACACTGAAGCTTTCTTT

V gene: TRBV10-2
D gene: -
clone size: -
CDR3 length: 11
J gene: TRBJ1-1
CDR3 protein: CASSANTEAFF
CDR3 DNA: TGCGCCAGCAGTGCTAACACTGAAGCTTTCTTT

V gene: TRBV7-2
D gene: -
clone size: -
CDR3 length: 12
J gene: TRBJ2-5
CDR3 protein: CASNGLQETQYF
CDR3 DNA: TGTGCCAGCAATGGACTGCAAGAGACCCAGTACTTC

V gene: TRBV5-5
D gene: TRBD2
clone size: -
CDR3 length: 15
J gene: TRBJ2-7
CDR3 protein: CASSLVSGEGYEQYF
CDR3 DNA: TGTGCCAGCAGCTTGGTTTCCGGGGAGGGCTACGAGCAGTACTTC

V gene: TRBV5-1
D gene: TRBD2
clone size: -
CDR3 length: 15
J gene: TRBJ2-4
CDR3 protein: CASSLEGTRASIQYF
CDR3 DNA: TGCGCCAGCAGCTTGGAAGGGACTAGGGCTTCCATTCAGTACTTC

V gene: TRBV19
D gene: TRBD2
clone size: -
CDR3 length: 16
J gene: TRBJ2-2
CDR3 protein: CASITSGRRDTGELFF
CDR3 DNA: TGTGCCAGTATAACTAGCGGGAGGCGGGACACCGGGGAGCTGTTTTTT

V gene: TRBV3-1/TRBV3-2
D gene: -
clone size: -
CDR3 length: 14
J gene: TRBJ1-2
CDR3 protein: CASSPSGLIYGYTF
CDR3 DNA: TGTGCCAGCAGCCCCTCAGGGCTAATCTATGGCTACACCTTC

V gene: TRBV5-4
D gene: -
clone size: -
CDR3 length: 14
J gene: TRBJ1-2
CDR3 protein: CASSFMSYASGYTF
CDR3 DNA: TGTGCCAGCAGCTTTATGTCATACGCGAGTGGCTACACCTTC

V gene: TRBV19
D gene: TRBD1
clone size: -
CDR3 length: 14
J gene: TRBJ1-4
CDR3 protein: CASSPGTVNEKLFF
CDR3 DNA: TGTGCCAGTAGCCCCGGGACAGTTAATGAAAAACTGTTTTTT

V gene: TRBV10-3
D gene: TRBD1
clone size: -
CDR3 length: 15
J gene: TRBJ1-1
CDR3 protein: CAISESQGMNTEAFF
CDR3 DNA: TGTGCCATCAGTGAGTCACAGGGGATGAACACTGAAGCTTTCTTT

V gene: TRBV19
D gene: TRBD2
clone size: few
CDR3 length: 16
J gene: TRBJ2-1
CDR3 protein: CASRMKLAGGPNEQFF
CDR3 DNA: TGTGCCAGTAGGATGAAACTAGCGGGAGGGCCGAATGAGCAGTTCTTC

V gene: TRBV7-3
D gene: TRBD2
clone size: -
CDR3 length: 22
J gene: TRBJ2-2
CDR3 protein: CASSLNPLSPPGTSGSPGELFF
CDR3 DNA: TGTGCCAGCAGCTTAAATCCTTTGTCTCCCCCGGGGACTAGCGGGAGCCCCGGGGAGCTGTTTTTT

V gene: TRBV25-1
D gene: -
clone size: few
CDR3 length: 13
J gene: TRBJ1-1
CDR3 protein: CASSDRGNTEAFF
CDR3 DNA: TGTGCCAGCAGTGATCGGGGGAACACTGAAGCTTTCTTT

V gene: TRBV29-1
D gene: -
clone size: -
CDR3 length: 14
J gene: TRBJ1-2
CDR3 protein: CSVPGQSTVYGYTF
CDR3 DNA: TGCAGCGTCCCCGGACAGAGCACGGTCTATGGCTACACCTTC